These 26 T cell receptor beta chains share one sample of origin, sequenced in a study. TCRdb recomputed calls from the 5' RACE reads with MiXCR, one row per CDR3 protein. The repertoire includes over 50,000 distinct CDR3 sequences, roughly 30% of them detected once, and roughly 2% sits in the top ten. The sequenced material came from tumor-infiltrating naive CD4+ T cells sorted from the breast tumor. Described subset: naive CD4+ T cells, CD4+CD45RA+CD25-. These receptors were collected from a female donor with breast cancer.

This clonotype was picked up a small number of times. The germline gene is not matched at one end of the junction; a read error may be the cause. The chain has TRBV7-7 and TRBJ2-1, with no clear D. Germline V gene data show CDR1 as SSHAT and CDR2 as FNYEAQ (reference sequence). The CDR3 extends over 13 amino acids. CDR3 coding DNA: TGTGCTAGCAGCTTACGCCGGGCAGATGAGCAGTTCTTC. Translated, it gives CASSLRRADEQFF.

This clonotype was found a few times. This chain links TRBV20-1 with TRBJ1-3; 7 bases are shared with TRBD1. Unmatched junction bases numbered 6, after V lost 3 bases and J lost 4 bases. CDR1 is DFQATT and CDR2 is SNEGSKA in the germline V gene (reference sequence). CDR3 length: 14 amino acids. CDR3 DNA: TGCAGTGCTAGTCACGGCAGGGGGGGAAACACCATATATTTT. It translates to CSASHGRGGNTIYF.

The V and J genes are TRBV10-3 and TRBJ2-2; D is tentatively TRBD1 or TRBD2 (5 bases each). This CDR3 is 15 amino acids long. Deletions cut 10 bases from V and 0 bases from J, with 15 bases between. Germline V gives CDR1 ENHRY, CDR2 SYGVKD. The CDR3 reads CATGPGASNTGELFF. The CDR3 DNA is TGTGCCACGGGGCCTGGGGCTTCGAACACCGGGGAGCTGTTTTTT.

This clonotype was seen a handful of times. Germline is not matched at one junction end, which may reflect a read error. The chain is built from TRBV3-1 and TRBJ2-1; D unclear. Germline V gene lookup returns CDR1 LGHDT and CDR2 YNNKEL (reference sequence). The CDR3 is 15 residues long. DNA of the CDR3: TGTGCTAGCAGCCAATGGGCCCGAAGTGGGAATGAGCAGTTCTTC. Translated: CASSQWARSGNEQFF.

Only a few counts were recorded for this clonotype. This chain connects TRBV12-3 or TRBV12-4 to TRBJ1-1; 9 bases match TRBD1. V was clipped by 6 bases and J by 0 bases; unmatched bases: 5. This CDR3 spans 15 amino acids. The chain's CDR3 is CASRPNRGLNTEAFF. DNA of the CDR3: TGTGCCAGCAGGCCTAACAGGGGGCTGAACACTGAAGCTTTCTTT.

This clonotype was observed a few times. The genes are TRBV20-1 and TRBJ2-7; TRBD1 is a possible D gene (6 bases). CDR1 DFQATT and CDR2 SNEGSKA come from the germline V gene (reference sequence). V was pared by 4 bases and J by 2 bases, with 9 bases between. This CDR3 contains 12 residues. This chain's CDR3 is CSAIQGPYEQYF. The CDR3 region has the DNA TGCAGTGCTATACAGGGCCCCTACGAGCAGTACTTC.

This clonotype occurred a few times. The V gene is TRBV5-1, the J gene TRBJ1-2, with 7 bases fitting TRBD1. With V trimmed by 2 bases and J by 4 bases, 5 bases remained unmatched. The germline gives CDR1 SGHRS, CDR2 YFSETQ. CDR3 length: 14 amino acids. CDR3 nucleotides: TGCGCCAGCAGCTTAGATACAGGGGCCTATGGCTACACCTTC. This gives the protein CASSLDTGAYGYTF. The variable domain in full, with the rest retrieved from reference TRBV5-1 and TRBJ1-2, is KAGVTQTPRYLIKTRGQQVTLSCSPISGHRSVSWYQQTPGQGLQFLFEYFSETQRNKGNFPGRFSGRQFSNSRSEMNVSTLELGDSALYLCASSLDTGAYGYTFGSGTRLTVV.

The chain combines TRBV2 with TRBJ2-2, with 10 bases that match TRBD2. The germline CDR1 and CDR2 sequences are SNHLY and FYNNEI. The V segment lost 3 bases and the J segment 2 bases; nucleotides outside the gene matches: 3. This CDR3 has 16 amino acids. Here the CDR3 reads CASSDLAGANTGELFF. Here the CDR3 DNA reads TGTGCCAGCAGTGATCTAGCGGGAGCTAACACCGGGGAGCTGTTTTTT.

In this sample, this clonotype turned up a few times. The chain recombines TRBV20-1 with TRBJ2-7; tentative D call: TRBD2 (5 bases). Per germline, CDR1 DFQATT and CDR2 SNEGSKA (reference sequence). The V gene lost 6 bases and the J gene lost 2 bases, with 20 bases spanning the gap. The length of the CDR3 is 15 residues. The CDR3 nucleotides read TGCAGTGCGCCTCTTACTAGATCTCCCCCCTACGAGCAGTACTTC. Translating gives CSAPLTRSPPYEQYF.

A note on this clonotype: One end of the junction fails to match germline, which may point to a read error. V usage is TRBV7-8 and J usage is TRBJ2-7; D is undetermined. This CDR3 is 12 amino acids long. Germline CDR1 and CDR2: SGHVS and FQNEAQ. The CDR3 loop is CVSSLAGYEQYF. For the CDR3, the DNA is TGTGTCAGCAGTCTGGCCGGATACGAGCAGTACTTC.

The chain carries TRBV12-3 or TRBV12-4 and TRBJ2-7; tentatively, D is TRBD1 (6 bases). The V end lost 3 bases, the J end lost 5 bases, and 11 bases lay between the germline ends. The CDR3 runs 13 residues. The CDR3 loop reads CASSFTGLDEQYF. The CDR3 DNA sequence: TGTGCCAGCAGTTTTACAGGGCTCGACGAGCAGTACTTC.

The chain links TRBV18 to TRBJ2-3; 11 bases are shared with TRBD1. V dropped 2 bases and J dropped 5; count of bases not matched to a gene: 0. The CDR3 totals 14 residues. CDR1 and CDR2 (germline): KGHSH, LQKENI. For the CDR3, the DNA is TGTGCCAGCTCACCAGGGACAGGGGGAGATACGCAGTATTTT. Protein: CASSPGTGGDTQYF.

The V gene is TRBV6-2 or TRBV6-3, the J gene TRBJ2-5, with TRBD1 matching over 8 bases. V shed 5 bases, J shed 5 bases, and the junction held 10 bases outside the gene matches. The CDR3 extends over 15 amino acids. Germline assignment: CDR1 MNHEY and CDR2 SVGEGT. In nucleotides, the CDR3 is TGTGCCAGCAGTCCCCCCACGACAGGGGTTGAGACCCAGTACTTC. Translating it yields CASSPPTTGVETQYF.

With respect to this clonotype: A read error may explain this, as a much larger clone is one base away. The chain recombines TRBV20-1 with TRBJ1-5; 12 positions match TRBD1. There are 19 residues in the CDR3. Looked up from germline, CDR1 is DFQATT and CDR2 is SNEGSKA (reference sequence). This chain's CDR3 is CSARANRDRGQVSNQPRHF. The DNA of the CDR3 is TGCAGTGCTAGAGCAAACCGGGACAGGGGGCAGGTTAGCAATCAGCCCCGGCATTTT.

V and J are TRBV20-1 and TRBJ2-1, with 9 bases identical to TRBD2. Germline V gives CDR1 DFQATT, CDR2 SNEGSKA (reference sequence). V lost 3 bases and J lost 5; bases outside the gene matches: 8. The CDR3 has 15 residues. The DNA of the CDR3 is TGCAGTGCTAGTGGGCCTAGCGGGATTAACAATGAGCAGTTCTTC. Protein product: CSASGPSGINNEQFF.

The V gene is TRBV12-3 or TRBV12-4, the J gene TRBJ1-1; D is undetermined. CDR3 length: 13 amino acids. Trimming left V 7 bases short and J 1 base short, with 10 bases between. The CDR3 DNA reads TGTGCCAGCACCCGGGAGCCGAACACTGAAGCTTTCTTT. This codes for CASTREPNTEAFF.

This clonotype was counted at least ten times. The J gene is TRBJ1-5, the V gene TRBV6-5, with no clear D. Germline-derived CDR1 and CDR2 are MNHEY and SVGAGI. Trimming removed 4 bases from V and 6 bases from J, with 7 bases in between. The CDR3 spans 12 residues. This CDR3 reads CASSSGSQPQHF. The CDR3 nucleotides are TGTGCCAGCAGTTCCGGGAGTCAGCCCCAGCATTTT.

This clonotype was seen only once. The conserved final phenylalanine or tryptophan is absent from the CDR3, which likely points to a read error. This chain uses TRBV29-1 with TRBJ2-1; no definite D call. This CDR3 spans 12 amino acids. Germline V gene data show CDR1 as SQVTM and CDR2 as ANQGSEA. V gave up 8 bases and J gave up 6 bases, with 14 bases separating them. Written as DNA, the CDR3 is TGCAGCACCCCTCAGCCCCTCAATGAGCAGTTCCTC. It encodes CSTPQPLNEQFL.

This chain links TRBV28 with TRBJ1-5, with TRBD1 matching over 11 bases. The CDR3 extends over 19 amino acids. Germline lookup yields CDR1 MDHEN and CDR2 SYDVKM. The V segment lost 5 bases and the J segment 4 bases; nucleotides outside the gene matches: 16. CDR3 nucleotides: TGTGCCAGCAGTCTCCCCTACGGACAGGGGGCGTACGAGAATCAGCCCCAGCATTTT. Its translation is CASSLPYGQGAYENQPQHF.

This chain links TRBV7-6 with TRBJ2-1, with D perhaps assigned TRBD1 or TRBD2 (6 bases each). Deletions cut 5 bases from V and 1 base from J, with 15 bases between. CDR3 size: 16 residues. The germline V gene encodes CDR1 SGHVS and CDR2 FNYEAQ. The CDR3, as DNA: TGTGCCAGCAGCCCACGCACAGGGACTTCCTACAATGAGCAGTTCTTC. It codes for CASSPRTGTSYNEQFF. Drawing the rest from reference TRBV7-6 and TRBJ2-1, the complete variable domain is GAGVSQSPRYKVTKRGQDVALRCDPISGHVSLYWYRQALGQGPEFLTYFNYEAQQDKSGLPNDRFSAERPEGSISTLTIQRTEQRDSAMYRCASSPRTGTSYNEQFFGPGTRLTVL.

CDR3 DNA: TGCGCCAGCAGCTTGGGGACAGGGGATTCACCCCTCCACTTT. Protein sequence: CASSLGTGDSPLHF. The V gene is TRBV5-1, the J gene TRBJ1-6; 9 nucleotides align to TRBD1. The V segment lost 0 bases and the J segment 8 bases; nucleotides outside the gene matches: 0. Germline V CDR1 and CDR2: SGHRS, YFSETQ. CDR3 length: 14 residues.

The gene calls are TRBV5-6 and TRBJ2-2, with 8 nucleotides matching TRBD1. The germline V gene encodes CDR1 SGHDT and CDR2 YYEEEE. Germline trimming cut 0 bases from V and 4 bases from J; bases unmatched to any gene: 8. This CDR3 is 17 amino acids long. The CDR3 region is CASSLARTGWVTGELFF. The DNA of the CDR3 is TGTGCCAGCAGCTTGGCCAGGACAGGGTGGGTCACCGGGGAGCTGTTTTTT. The whole variable domain, filled in from reference TRBV5-6 and TRBJ2-2, reads DAGVTQSPTHLIKTRGQQVTLRCSPKSGHDTVSWYQQALGQGPQFIFQYYEEEERQRGNFPDRFSGHQFPNYSSELNVNALLLGDSALYLCASSLARTGWVTGELFFGEGSRLTVL.

V is TRBV30 and J is TRBJ1-6; TRBD1 matches at 7 bases. The J segment lost 7 bases and the V segment lost 4 bases, leaving 4 bases of the junction unmatched. This CDR3 is 13 amino acids long. Germline V CDR1 and CDR2: GTSNPN, SVGIG (reference sequence). The CDR3 loop reads CAWTSGQNSPLHF. CDR3 nucleotides: TGTGCCTGGACGTCGGGACAGAATTCACCCCTCCACTTT.

The V and J genes are TRBV7-2 and TRBJ1-4; 9 bases are shared with TRBD1. V lost 5 bases and J lost 8; bases outside the gene matches: 6. In germline, CDR1 is SGHTA, CDR2 FQGNSA. The CDR3 length is 14 residues. DNA for the CDR3: TGTGCCAGCAGCCAGGACAGGGGCGGGGAAAAACTGTTTTTT. It translates to CASSQDRGGEKLFF.

This chain's CDR3 is CASSLAGKLFF. CDR3 nucleotide sequence: TGTGCCAGCAGCTTAGCAGGAAAACTGTTTTTT. The chain couples TRBV7-6 to TRBJ1-4; D is undetermined. This CDR3 comprises 11 residues. The V gene lost 0 bases and the J gene lost 10 bases, with 3 bases spanning the gap. CDR1 and CDR2 from the germline V gene are SGHVS and FNYEAQ.

This clonotype showed up many times. The V and J genes are TRBV5-1 and TRBJ2-2; the match to TRBD2 covers 9 bases. The germline V gene has CDR1 SGHRS and CDR2 YFSETQ. The CDR3 is made up of 16 amino acids. Trimming at V came to 4 bases and at J to 3 bases, leaving 7 bases not matched to a gene. The CDR3 nucleotides read TGCGCCAGCAGCGGTAGCGGGAGAGGCGACACCGGGGAGCTGTTTTTT. Encoded protein: CASSGSGRGDTGELFF.